This is a list of T cell receptor beta chains from one sample in a study of technical replicates of blood from a handful of donors. Repertoires were generated with immunoSEQ multiplex PCR, while TCRdb's copy carries only in-frame clones and drops some. The table shows tens of thousands of clones, with roughly nine tenths occurring only once. Sample: T cells isolated from PBMCs. These receptors originate from a human donor in good health. CDR3s include the opening cysteine and the closing phenylalanine or tryptophan. A D gene is named only where the DNA matches it firmly. Part of the rows lack a size; the others show once, few, many or a class for expanded clones.

NA | TRBJ2-1 | NA | TRBV29-1 | 13 | CSVASSTYNEQFF | TGCAGCGTTGCTAGCTCCACCTACAATGAGCAGTTCTTC
NA | TRBJ1-1 | few | TRBV2 | 14 | CASSKNRETTEAFF | TGTGCCAGCAGTAAAAATCGGGAAACCACTGAAGCTTTCTTT
NA | TRBJ2-1 | NA | TRBV7-8 | 13 | CASSKLRYNEQFF | TGTGCCAGCAGCAAGCTCCGGTACAATGAGCAGTTCTTC
NA | TRBJ2-7 | NA | TRBV5-1 | 14 | CASSLAGGQGVGYF | TGCGCCAGCAGCTTGGCAGGGGGGCAAGGCGTTGGTTACTTC
NA | TRBJ2-7 | NA | TRBV5-1 | 16 | CASSQAPAAGTYEQYF | TGCGCCAGCAGCCAGGCGCCGGCGGCGGGGACCTACGAGCAGTACTTC
TRBD1 | TRBJ1-2 | few | TRBV13 | 15 | CASTQGAGGGYGYTF | TGTGCCAGCACCCAGGGGGCAGGGGGAGGCTATGGCTACACCTTC
NA | TRBJ1-2 | once | TRBV9 | 15 | CASSVMSDSEHGYTF | TGTGCCAGCAGCGTAATGTCCGACAGCGAGCATGGCTACACCTTC
TRBD2 | TRBJ2-1 | NA | TRBV7-8 | 14 | CASSPRTSNNEQFF | TGTGCCAGCAGCCCCCGGACTAGTAACAATGAGCAGTTCTTC
TRBD2 | TRBJ2-5 | NA | TRBV11-2 | 17 | CASSLDGTSGAQETQYF | TGTGCCAGCAGCTTAGATGGGACTAGCGGGGCGCAAGAGACCCAGTACTTC
TRBD1 | TRBJ1-1 | NA | TRBV19 | 13 | CASSLRQGPEAFF | TGTGCCAGTAGTTTACGACAGGGGCCTGAAGCTTTCTTT
NA | TRBJ2-5 | NA | TRBV7-9 | 14 | CASSSERGWETQYF | TGTGCCAGCAGCTCTGAGCGAGGGTGGGAGACCCAGTACTTC
TRBD2 | TRBJ2-7 | once | TRBV5-1 | 17 | CASSPVTGGTSSYEQYF | TGCGCCAGCAGCCCCGTGACGGGAGGGACCAGCTCCTACGAGCAGTACTTC
NA | TRBJ2-3 | NA | TRBV6-1 | 13 | CASSEFPSDTQYF | TGTGCCAGCAGTGAGTTTCCGTCCGATACGCAGTATTTT